The source of this TCR beta chain is a study of identical twins. MiXCR, applied by TCRdb to the 5' RACE reads, yields one record per CDR3 protein. Of 400,000 to 550,000 distinct CDR3 sequences in the sample, approximately 24% were seen once. V shed 4 bases, J shed 1 base, and the junction held 5 bases outside the gene matches. CDR3 length: 14 residues. The germline gives CDR1 SQVTM, CDR2 ANQGSEA. The same data also contributed to another study, on T cells expressing NK-cell markers. That source notes: The eight sequenced donors comprised seven who were HCMV-seropositive and one who was seronegative. T cells sorted in several experiments were restricted to alpha-beta TCR T cells by an anti-gamma-delta TCR antibody.

The rearrangement joins TRBV29-1 to TRBJ2-7, with 9 bases fitting TRBD2. This sequence originates from a woman under 30 in good health. The sequenced sample was CD4+ T cells sorted from blood. The CDR3 region has the DNA TGCAGCGTTGTGGGTAGCGGGAGTTCCTACGAGCAGTACTTC. Protein: CSVVGSGSSYEQYF.